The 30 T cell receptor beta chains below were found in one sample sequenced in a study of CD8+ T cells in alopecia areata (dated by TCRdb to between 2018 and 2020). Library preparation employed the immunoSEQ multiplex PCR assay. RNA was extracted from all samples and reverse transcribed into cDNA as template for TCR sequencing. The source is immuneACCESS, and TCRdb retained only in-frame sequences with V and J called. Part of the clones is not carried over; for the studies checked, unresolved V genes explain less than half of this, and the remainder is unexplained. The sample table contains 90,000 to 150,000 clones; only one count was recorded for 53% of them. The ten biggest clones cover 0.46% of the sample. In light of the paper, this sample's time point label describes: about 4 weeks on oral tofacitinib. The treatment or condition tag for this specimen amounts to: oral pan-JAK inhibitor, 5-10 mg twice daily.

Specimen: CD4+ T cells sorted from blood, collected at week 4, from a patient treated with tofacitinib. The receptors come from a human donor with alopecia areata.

The CDR3 loop is CAWSEQGAPQYF. CDR3 nucleotide sequence: TGTGCCTGGAGTGAACAGGGCGCGCCGCAGTACTTC. The chain couples TRBV30 to TRBJ2-7, with a possible D match to TRBD1 (6 bases). Trimming cost V 1 base and J 9 bases, with 13 bases left between them. Germline CDR1 reads GTSNPN; CDR2 reads SVGIG (reference sequence). The CDR3 is made up of 12 amino acids.

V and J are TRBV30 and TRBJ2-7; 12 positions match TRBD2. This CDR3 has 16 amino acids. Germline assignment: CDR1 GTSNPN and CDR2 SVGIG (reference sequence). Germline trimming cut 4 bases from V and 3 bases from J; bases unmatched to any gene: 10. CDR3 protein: CAWTPETSGRYYEQYF. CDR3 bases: TGTGCCTGGACCCCCGAGACTAGCGGGAGATACTACGAGCAGTACTTC.

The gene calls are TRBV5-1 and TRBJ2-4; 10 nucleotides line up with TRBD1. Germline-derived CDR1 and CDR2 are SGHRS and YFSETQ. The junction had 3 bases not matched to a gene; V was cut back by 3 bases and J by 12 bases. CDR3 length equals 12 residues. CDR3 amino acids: CASSSDRGHQYF. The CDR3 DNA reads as TGCGCCAGCAGCTCCGACAGGGGGCATCAGTACTTC.

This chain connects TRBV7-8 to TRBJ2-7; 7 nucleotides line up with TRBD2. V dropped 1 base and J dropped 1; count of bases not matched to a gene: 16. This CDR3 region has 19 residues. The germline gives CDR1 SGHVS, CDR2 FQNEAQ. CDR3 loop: CASSLVRVSSSGKSYEQYF. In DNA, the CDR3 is TGTGCCAGCAGCTTAGTTCGGGTTAGCTCTAGCGGAAAGTCCTACGAGCAGTACTTC.

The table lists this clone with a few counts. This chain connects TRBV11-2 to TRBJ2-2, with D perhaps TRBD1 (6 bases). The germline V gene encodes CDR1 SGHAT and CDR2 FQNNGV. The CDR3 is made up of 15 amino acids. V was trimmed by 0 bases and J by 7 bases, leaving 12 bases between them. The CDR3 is CASSLEAGVNGELFF. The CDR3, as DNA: TGTGCCAGCAGCTTAGAAGCAGGGGTTAACGGGGAGCTGTTTTTT.

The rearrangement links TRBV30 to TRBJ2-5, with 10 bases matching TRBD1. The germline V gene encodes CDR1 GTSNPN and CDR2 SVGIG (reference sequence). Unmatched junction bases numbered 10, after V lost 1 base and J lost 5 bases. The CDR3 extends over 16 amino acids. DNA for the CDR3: TGTGCCTGGAGTGGATCCAGGACAGGGGGGTACGAGACCCAGTACTTC. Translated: CAWSGSRTGGYETQYF.

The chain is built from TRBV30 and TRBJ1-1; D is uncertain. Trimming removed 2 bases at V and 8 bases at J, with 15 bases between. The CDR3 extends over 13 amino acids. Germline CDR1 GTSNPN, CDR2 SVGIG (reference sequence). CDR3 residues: CAWSLPNRWEAFF. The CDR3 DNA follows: TGTGCCTGGAGTCTGCCAAATCGGTGGGAAGCTTTCTTT.

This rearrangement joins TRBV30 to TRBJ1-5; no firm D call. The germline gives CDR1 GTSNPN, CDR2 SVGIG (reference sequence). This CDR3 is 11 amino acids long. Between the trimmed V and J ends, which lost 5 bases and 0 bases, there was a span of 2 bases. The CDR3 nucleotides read TGTGCCTGGGGTAGCAATCAGCCCCAGCATTTT. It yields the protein CAWGSNQPQHF.

CDR3 in amino acids: CASTRRQYF. CDR3 in DNA: TGTGCCAGCACCCGGAGGCAGTACTTC. V usage is TRBV13 and J usage is TRBJ2-5; a weak D match, TRBD2 (5 bases). Per the germline V gene, CDR1 is PRHDT and CDR2 is FYEKMQ (reference sequence). The CDR3 has 9 residues. Between the trimmed V and J ends, which lost 7 bases and 11 bases, there was a span of 8 bases.

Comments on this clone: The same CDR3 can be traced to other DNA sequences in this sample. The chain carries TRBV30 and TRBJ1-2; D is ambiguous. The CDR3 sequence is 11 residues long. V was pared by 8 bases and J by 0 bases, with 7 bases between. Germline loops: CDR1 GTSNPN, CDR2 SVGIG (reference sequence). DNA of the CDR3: TGTGCCCGCGGAGCTAACTATGGCTACACCTTC. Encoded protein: CARGANYGYTF.

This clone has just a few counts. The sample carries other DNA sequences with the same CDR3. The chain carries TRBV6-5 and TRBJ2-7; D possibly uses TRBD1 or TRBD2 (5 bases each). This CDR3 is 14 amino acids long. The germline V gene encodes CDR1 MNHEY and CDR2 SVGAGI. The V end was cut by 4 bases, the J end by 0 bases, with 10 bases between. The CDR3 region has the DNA TGTGCCAGCAGTTCTCCCGGGACCTCCTACGAGCAGTACTTC. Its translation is CASSSPGTSYEQYF.

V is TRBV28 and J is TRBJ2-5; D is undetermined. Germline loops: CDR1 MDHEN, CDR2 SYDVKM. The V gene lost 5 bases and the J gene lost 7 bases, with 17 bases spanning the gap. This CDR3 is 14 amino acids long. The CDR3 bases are TGTGCCAGCAGTCGAGACTCTCTACGCCGGACCCAGTACTTC. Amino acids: CASSRDSLRRTQYF.

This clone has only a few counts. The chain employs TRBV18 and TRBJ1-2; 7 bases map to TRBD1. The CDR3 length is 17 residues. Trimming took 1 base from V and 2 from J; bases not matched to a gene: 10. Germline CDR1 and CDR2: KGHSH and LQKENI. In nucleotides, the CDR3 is TGTGCCAGCTCACCACAATCAAAAGGACAGGAAAACTATGGCTACACCTTC. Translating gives CASSPQSKGQENYGYTF.

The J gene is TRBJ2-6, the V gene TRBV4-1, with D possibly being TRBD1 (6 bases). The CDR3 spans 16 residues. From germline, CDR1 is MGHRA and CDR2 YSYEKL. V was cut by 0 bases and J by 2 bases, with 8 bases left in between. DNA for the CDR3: TGCGCCAGCAGCCAAGAAGCAGGGGCTGGGGCCAACGTCCTGACTTTC. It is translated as CASSQEAGAGANVLTF.

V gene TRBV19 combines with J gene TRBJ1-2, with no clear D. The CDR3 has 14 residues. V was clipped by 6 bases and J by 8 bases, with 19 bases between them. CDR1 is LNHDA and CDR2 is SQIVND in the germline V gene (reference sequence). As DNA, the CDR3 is TGTGCCAGTAGGGAAACCGGGCCGAACGTGGGCTACACCTTC. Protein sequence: CASRETGPNVGYTF.

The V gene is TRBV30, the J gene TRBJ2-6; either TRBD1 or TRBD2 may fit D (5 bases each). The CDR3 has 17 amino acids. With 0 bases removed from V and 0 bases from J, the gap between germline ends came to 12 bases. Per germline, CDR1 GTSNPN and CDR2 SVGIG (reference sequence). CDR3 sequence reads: CAWSVGGLSSGANVLTF. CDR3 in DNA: TGTGCCTGGAGTGTTGGGGGTTTAAGCTCTGGGGCCAACGTCCTGACTTTC.

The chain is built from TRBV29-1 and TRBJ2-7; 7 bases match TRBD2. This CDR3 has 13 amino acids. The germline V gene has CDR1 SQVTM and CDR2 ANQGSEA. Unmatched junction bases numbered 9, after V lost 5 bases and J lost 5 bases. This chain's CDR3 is CSVSWQAGDEQYF. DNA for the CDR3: TGCAGCGTTTCGTGGCAGGCGGGGGACGAGCAGTACTTC.

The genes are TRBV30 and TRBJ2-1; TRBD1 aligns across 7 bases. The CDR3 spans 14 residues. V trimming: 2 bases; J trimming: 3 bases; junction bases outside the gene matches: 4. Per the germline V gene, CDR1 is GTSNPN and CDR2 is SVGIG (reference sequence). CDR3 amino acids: CAWSWGQSYNEQFF. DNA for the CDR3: TGTGCCTGGAGTTGGGGACAGAGCTACAATGAGCAGTTCTTC. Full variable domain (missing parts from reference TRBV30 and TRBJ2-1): SQTIHQWPATLVQPVGSPLSLECTVEGTSNPNLYWYRQAAGRGLQLLFYSVGIGQISSEVPQNLSASRPQDRQFILSSKKLLLSDSGFYLCAWSWGQSYNEQFFGPGTRLTVL.

CDR3 amino acids: CSAPPGTGLTDTQYF. For the CDR3, the DNA is TGCAGCGCTCCCCCCGGGACAGGGCTCACAGATACGCAGTATTTT. V is TRBV29-1 and J is TRBJ2-3, with 9 bases matching TRBD1. CDR1 is SQVTM and CDR2 is ANQGSEA in the germline V gene. J lost 2 bases, V lost 7 bases, and 10 bases had no gene match. This CDR3 is built from 15 residues.

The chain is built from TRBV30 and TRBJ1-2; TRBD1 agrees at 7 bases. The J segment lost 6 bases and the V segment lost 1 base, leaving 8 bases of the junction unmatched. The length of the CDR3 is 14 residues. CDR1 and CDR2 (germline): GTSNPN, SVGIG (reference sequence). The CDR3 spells CAWSGQGKPHGYTF. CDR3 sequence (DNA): TGTGCCTGGAGTGGACAGGGTAAACCTCATGGCTACACCTTC.

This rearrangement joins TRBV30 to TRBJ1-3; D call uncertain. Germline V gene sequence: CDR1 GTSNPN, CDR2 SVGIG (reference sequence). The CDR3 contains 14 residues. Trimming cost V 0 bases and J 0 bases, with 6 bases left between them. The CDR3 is CAWSVLTSGNTIYF. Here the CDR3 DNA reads TGTGCCTGGAGTGTCTTAACCTCTGGAAACACCATATATTTT.

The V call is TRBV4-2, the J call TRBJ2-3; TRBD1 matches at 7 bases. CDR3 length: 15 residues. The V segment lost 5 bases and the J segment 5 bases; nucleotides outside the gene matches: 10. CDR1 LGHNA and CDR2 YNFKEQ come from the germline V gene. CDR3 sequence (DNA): TGTGCCAGCAGCTCCCGGGCAGGGGGTCGAGATACGCAGTATTTT. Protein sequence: CASSSRAGGRDTQYF.

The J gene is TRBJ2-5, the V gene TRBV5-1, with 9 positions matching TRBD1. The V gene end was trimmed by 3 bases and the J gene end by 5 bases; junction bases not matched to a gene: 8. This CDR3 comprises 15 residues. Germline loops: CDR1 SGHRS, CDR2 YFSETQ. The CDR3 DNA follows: TGCGCCAGCAGCTCAAATACGGGACAGGGTGAGACCCAGTACTTC. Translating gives CASSSNTGQGETQYF.

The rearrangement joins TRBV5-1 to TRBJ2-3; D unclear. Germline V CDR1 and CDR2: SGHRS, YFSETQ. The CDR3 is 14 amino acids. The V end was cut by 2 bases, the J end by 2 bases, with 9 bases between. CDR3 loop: CASSFRENTDTQYF. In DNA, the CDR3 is TGCGCCAGCAGCTTTAGGGAAAACACAGATACGCAGTATTTT.

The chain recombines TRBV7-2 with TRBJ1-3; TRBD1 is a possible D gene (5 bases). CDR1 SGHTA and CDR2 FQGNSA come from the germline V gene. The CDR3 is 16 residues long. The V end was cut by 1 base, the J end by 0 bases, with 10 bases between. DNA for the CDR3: TGTGCCAGCAGCTTAGTTACAGGCCTCTCTGGAAACACCATATATTTT. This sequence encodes CASSLVTGLSGNTIYF.

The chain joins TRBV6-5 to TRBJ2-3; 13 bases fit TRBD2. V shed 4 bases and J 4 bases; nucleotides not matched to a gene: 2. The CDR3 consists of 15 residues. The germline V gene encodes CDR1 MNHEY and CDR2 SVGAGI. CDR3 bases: TGTGCCAGCAGTTCGGGACTAGCGGGATCAGATACGCAGTATTTT. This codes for CASSSGLAGSDTQYF.

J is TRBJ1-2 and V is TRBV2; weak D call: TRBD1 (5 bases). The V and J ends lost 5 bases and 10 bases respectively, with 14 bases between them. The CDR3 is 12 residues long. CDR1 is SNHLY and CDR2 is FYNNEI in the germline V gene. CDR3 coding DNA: TGTGCCAGCAGTAGGGGACGTGATGACTACACCTTC. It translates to CASSRGRDDYTF.

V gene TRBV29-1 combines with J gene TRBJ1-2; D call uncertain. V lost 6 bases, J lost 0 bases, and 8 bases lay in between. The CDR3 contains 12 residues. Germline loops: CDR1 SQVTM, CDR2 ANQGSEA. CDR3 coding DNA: TGCAGCGTCGACGACCCTAACTATGGCTACACCTTC. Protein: CSVDDPNYGYTF.

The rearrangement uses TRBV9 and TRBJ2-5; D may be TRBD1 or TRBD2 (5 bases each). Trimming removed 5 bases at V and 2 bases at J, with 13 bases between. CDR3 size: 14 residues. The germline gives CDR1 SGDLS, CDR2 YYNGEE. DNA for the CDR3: TGTGCCAGCAGTCGTAGGTGGGGGCAAGAGACCCAGTACTTC. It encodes CASSRRWGQETQYF.

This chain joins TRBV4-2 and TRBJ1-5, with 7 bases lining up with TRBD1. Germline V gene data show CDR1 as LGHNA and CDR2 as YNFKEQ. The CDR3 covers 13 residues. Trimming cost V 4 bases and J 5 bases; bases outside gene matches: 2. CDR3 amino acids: CASSPGQDQPQHF. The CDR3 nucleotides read TGTGCCAGCAGCCCCGGACAGGATCAGCCCCAGCATTTT.